This T cell receptor beta chain comes out of a study of cytomegalovirus exposure and HLA in healthy donors. Per germline, CDR1 SGHAT and CDR2 FQDESV (reference sequence). The CDR3 runs to 13 residues. The ends were cut back, 2 bases at V and 6 bases at J, with 10 bases in the middle. The study ran its PCR with 60 Vbeta and 13 Jbeta primers. The table came from immunoSEQ multiplex PCR; TCRdb's copy has only in-frame clones and leaves some out. The data contain about 130,000 clones, under 90% of them singletons. The rearrangement uses TRBV11-1 and TRBJ1-1, with no clear D. The sequence derives from a man younger than 35 in good health and CMV-seronegative. The sample taken for sequencing was PBMCs. CDR3: CASSLTRDPEAFF. The CDR3 DNA is TGTGCCAGCAGCTTAACTCGGGATCCTGAAGCTTTCTTT.